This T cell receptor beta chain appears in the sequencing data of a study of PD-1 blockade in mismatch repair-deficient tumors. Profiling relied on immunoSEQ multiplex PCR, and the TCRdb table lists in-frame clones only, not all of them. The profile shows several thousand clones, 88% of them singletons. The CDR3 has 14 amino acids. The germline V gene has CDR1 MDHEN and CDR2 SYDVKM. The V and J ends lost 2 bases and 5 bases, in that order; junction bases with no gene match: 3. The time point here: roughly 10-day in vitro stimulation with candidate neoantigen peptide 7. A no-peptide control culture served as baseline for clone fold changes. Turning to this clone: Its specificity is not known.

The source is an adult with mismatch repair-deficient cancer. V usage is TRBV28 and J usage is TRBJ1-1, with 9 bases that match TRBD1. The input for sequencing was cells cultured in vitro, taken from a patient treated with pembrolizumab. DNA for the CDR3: TGTGCCAGCAGTTTAGGGGACAGGGCAACTGAAGCTTTCTTT. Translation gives CASSLGDRATEAFF.